This section outlines one T cell receptor beta chain sequence together with its context. Its recognized antigen is unknown. No much larger clone exists at a distance of one base, and base qualities are not known. This sample is drawn from a study of blood T cell repertoires in COVID-19 (TCRdb year 2020). Turning to the overall study: Samples covering the acute and convalescent phases of COVID-19 were provided by collaborators in the United States, Italy and Spain. The material from the prospective study consisted of cDNA or gDNA derived from T cells, B-cell-depleted T cells, or PBMCs. Deeply sampled blood TCRbeta repertoires from subjects exposed to, actively infected with, or recovered from COVID-19 were included in the dataset. The repertoires were made available in a free public database intended to serve as a resource for research on the immune response to SARS-CoV-2. The samples were drawn from two sources: the first 160 participants of the ongoing ImmuneRACE study, and fewer than 1,500 subjects contributed by 6 global collaborators. Sample metadata almost always included a de-identified subject ID, COVID-19 status, age in years and sex. Where available, HLA class I and class II types were obtained from metadata supplied by the sample provider rather than from assay-based typing. Overall study results and their limits: The amount of clinical and demographic metadata varied by source and participant and was provided uncurated.

TCRbeta CDR3 regions were amplified from genomic DNA using the immunoSEQ Assay, a bias-controlled multiplex PCR. Concerning the study's data processing: Within the assay, amplification of reference gene primers was used to estimate how many nucleated cells each sample contained. To quantify the absolute abundance of each unique TCRbeta CDR3 rearrangement, sequence reads were collapsed and filtered. For each sample, productive Simpson clonality was calculated as the square root of Simpson's diversity index across productive rearrangements. What TCRdb holds here is the immuneACCESS table cut down to in-frame rearrangements. Part of the clones is not present; checked against another copy, under half of the missing clones reflect an unresolved V gene, and the others are unexplained. V and J calls and clone size are those listed in that table; D and trimming were worked out from the DNA. In this sample the table shows around 280,000 clones, 88% of which occur a single time. The top ten clonotypes cover approximately 10% of the sample.

Sequences MNHEY (CDR1) and SVGAGI (CDR2) are obtained from the germline V gene. The V end loses 4 bases and the J end loses 2 bases, and a stretch of 12 bases separates them. Taken from cysteine to phenylalanine, the CDR3 has 15 residues. The CDR3 DNA has 45 bases and is translated from base 1. In Seattle, one collaborating source enrolled patients while the infection was active and tracked those patients longitudinally over the course of disease. Collaborating institutions collected whole blood in K2EDTA tubes following their own protocols. For TCRbeta analysis, collaborators shipped samples in one of three forms: frozen whole blood, isolated PBMCs, or DNA extracted from either of those sample types.

This chain is built from TRBV6-5 and TRBJ1-5; the D gene is perhaps TRBD1, from 5 matching bases. Material: peripheral blood. The TCR originated in a woman aged 25 to 39 with COVID-19, enrolled during active disease. The CDR3 reads CASSSNPTGNQPQHF. The DNA reads TGTGCCAGCAGTTCCAACCCGACAGGCAATCAGCCCCAGCATTTT.